The 7 T cell receptor beta chains listed next were all sequenced from one sample in a study of blood T cell repertoires in COVID-19. Some clones are missing from TCRdb's copy, which holds only in-frame ones; the method was immunoSEQ multiplex PCR. This repertoire shows around 100,000 clones, roughly nine tenths found once; its top ten account for over 0.95%. Material: peripheral blood. These receptors originate from a man in his sixties with acute or convalescent COVID-19.

The V gene is TRBV10-2, the J gene TRBJ1-2; 8 bases fit TRBD1. This CDR3 region has 15 residues. V trimming: 3 bases; J trimming: 4 bases; junction bases outside the gene matches: 7. The V gene's germline CDR1 is WSHSY and CDR2 SAAADI. The CDR3 nucleotides are TGCGCCAGCAGTGACCTAAGGACAGGGCCCTATGGCTACACCTTC. This translates into CASSDLRTGPYGYTF.

CDR3 nucleotide sequence: TGCGCCAGCAGCCACCCTGGAGTCGCCGGGGAGCTGTTTTTT. Protein product: CASSHPGVAGELFF. The genes are TRBV4-1 and TRBJ2-2, with no clear D. Germline CDR1 reads MGHRA; CDR2 reads YSYEKL. V gave up 3 bases and J gave up 6 bases, with 11 bases separating them. CDR3 length: 14 amino acids.

V is TRBV20-1 and J is TRBJ1-3; possibly TRBD1 for D (5 bases). With 3 bases removed from V and 11 bases from J, the gap between germline ends came to 11 bases. The CDR3 covers 11 residues. CDR1 DFQATT and CDR2 SNEGSKA come from the germline V gene (reference sequence). The chain's CDR3 is CSASGGGAIYF. The CDR3 DNA reads TGCAGTGCTAGTGGGGGAGGCGCCATATATTTT.

J is TRBJ2-2 and V is TRBV7-9; maybe TRBD2 (6 bases). V was clipped by 2 bases and J by 4 bases, with 11 bases between them. Germline CDR1 and CDR2: SEHNR and FQNEAQ (reference sequence). There are 15 residues in the CDR3. The CDR3: CASSLLSGGTGELFF. CDR3 bases: TGTGCCAGCAGCTTACTGTCCGGGGGCACCGGGGAGCTGTTTTTT.

The chain recombines TRBV7-9 with TRBJ2-2, with TRBD2 as a possible D gene (5 bases). V lost 6 bases and J lost 4, with 6 bases in between. In germline, CDR1 is SEHNR, CDR2 FQNEAQ (reference sequence). The CDR3 runs 12 residues. The CDR3 is CASRRGTGELFF. The DNA of the CDR3 is TGTGCCAGCAGACGGGGCACCGGGGAGCTGTTTTTT.

This rearrangement joins TRBV27 to TRBJ1-2; 9 nucleotides line up with TRBD1. V dropped 5 bases and J dropped 7; count of bases not matched to a gene: 2. This CDR3 contains 12 residues. Germline-derived CDR1 and CDR2 are MNHEY and SMNVEV (reference sequence). In DNA form, the CDR3 reads TGTGCCAGCAGTGCGACAGGGGGTGGCTACACCTTC. Amino acid sequence: CASSATGGGYTF.

CDR3 DNA: TGTGCCACCAGTGATTTTGGTGAGGAAGAGACCCAGTACTTC. Residues: CATSDFGEEETQYF. This rearrangement joins TRBV24-1 to TRBJ2-5; D not certain. From germline, CDR1 is KGHDR and CDR2 SFDVKD. This CDR3 comprises 14 residues. With 1 base removed from V and 3 bases from J, the gap between germline ends came to 8 bases.